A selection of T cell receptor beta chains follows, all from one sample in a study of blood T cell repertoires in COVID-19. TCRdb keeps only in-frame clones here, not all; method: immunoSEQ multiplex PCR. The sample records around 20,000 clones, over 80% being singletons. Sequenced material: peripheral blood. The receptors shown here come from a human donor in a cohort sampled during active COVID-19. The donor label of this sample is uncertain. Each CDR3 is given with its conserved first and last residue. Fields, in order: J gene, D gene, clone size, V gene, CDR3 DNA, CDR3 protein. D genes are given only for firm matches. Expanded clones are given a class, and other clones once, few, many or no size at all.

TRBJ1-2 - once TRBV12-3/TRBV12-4 TGTGCCAGCAGCTGGGGGGGGGACGACGGCTACACCTTC CASSWGGDDGYTF
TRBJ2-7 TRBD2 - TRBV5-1 TGCGCCAGCAGCGCCGGGACTAGCGGGAGTAAATCCTACGAGCAGTACTTC CASSAGTSGSKSYEQYF
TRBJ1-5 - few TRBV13 TGTGCCAGCAGCTTGAGGCGGTTTGGGAATCAGCCCCAGCATTTT CASSLRRFGNQPQHF
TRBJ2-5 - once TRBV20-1 TGCAGTGCTAGTGTTGGGCAGGAGACCCAGTACTTC CSASVGQETQYF
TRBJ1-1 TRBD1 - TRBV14 TGTGCCAGCAGCCAAGACATTGGCAGGGGGTTGAACACTGAAGCTTTCTTT CASSQDIGRGLNTEAFF
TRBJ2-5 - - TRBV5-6 TGTGCCAGCACGGCCTGGAGAGAGGAGACCCAGTACTTC CASTAWREETQYF
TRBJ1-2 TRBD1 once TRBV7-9 TGTGCCAGCAGCTTAGCAGGGGGCGGAGCGGACTACACCTTC CASSLAGGGADYTF
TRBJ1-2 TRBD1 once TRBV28 TGTGCCAGCAGTCCTAATACAGGGGGCAGGAACTATGGCTACACCTTC CASSPNTGGRNYGYTF
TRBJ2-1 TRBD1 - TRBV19 TGTGCCAGTAGTATATTGGGGACAGGGGGTAGGAATGAGCAGTTCTTC CASSILGTGGRNEQFF
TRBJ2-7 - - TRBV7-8 TGTGCCAGCAGCTTCCCGGCAGGGAAGACCTACGAGCAGTACTTC CASSFPAGKTYEQYF
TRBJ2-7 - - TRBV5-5 TGTGCCAGCAGCTTGGGAGGGGGTGAAGCTGCTTGGAACTTC CASSLGGGEAAWNF
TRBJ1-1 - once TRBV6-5 TGTGCCAGCAGCTACAGGAAGGGGGACACTGAAGCTTTCTTT CASSYRKGDTEAFF
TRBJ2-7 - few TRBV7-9 TGTGCCAGCGCAGGCGTCTCCTACGAGCAGTACTTC CASAGVSYEQYF
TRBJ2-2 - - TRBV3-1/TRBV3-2 TGTGCCAGCAGCCAAGGGCGCTTCGGCAGGGGTGGAGACACCGGGGAGCTGTTTTTT CASSQGRFGRGGDTGELFF
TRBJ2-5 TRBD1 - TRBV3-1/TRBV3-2 TGTGCCAGCAGCCAAGTTACAGGGGGCGATGAGACCCAGTACTTC CASSQVTGGDETQYF
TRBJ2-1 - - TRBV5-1 TGCGCCAGCAGCTTGGACAGTTACAATGAGCAGTTCTTC CASSLDSYNEQFF
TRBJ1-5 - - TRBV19 TGTGCCAGTAGTATGTCACAGGGCGGCCAGCCCCAGCATTTT CASSMSQGGQPQHF
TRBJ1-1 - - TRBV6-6 TGTGCCAGCAGTTACCAGGGGAGGAACACTGAAGCTTTCTTT CASSYQGRNTEAFF
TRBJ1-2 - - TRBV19 TGTGCCAGTAGTGTCAAGGGAGGTGGCTACACCTTC CASSVKGGGYTF
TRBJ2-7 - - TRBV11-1 TGTGCCAGCAGCTCCACAGGGACCGGGGTCCGGGGTGAGCAGTACTTC CASSSTGTGVRGEQYF
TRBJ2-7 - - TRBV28 TGTGCCAGCGGGGCCGGAGGGCCTACCTACGAGCAGTACTTC CASGAGGPTYEQYF
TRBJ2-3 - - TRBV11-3 TGTGCCAGCTCGCTAGATAGCACAGATACGCAGTATTTT CASSLDSTDTQYF
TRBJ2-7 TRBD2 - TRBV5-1 TGCGCCAGCAGCTTGGGCGGGACTAGCCCCTACGAGCAGTACTTC CASSLGGTSPYEQYF
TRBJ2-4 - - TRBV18 TGTGCCAGCACGGTAGCGGAGCTTAAGAAAATTCAGTACTTC CASTVAELKKIQYF